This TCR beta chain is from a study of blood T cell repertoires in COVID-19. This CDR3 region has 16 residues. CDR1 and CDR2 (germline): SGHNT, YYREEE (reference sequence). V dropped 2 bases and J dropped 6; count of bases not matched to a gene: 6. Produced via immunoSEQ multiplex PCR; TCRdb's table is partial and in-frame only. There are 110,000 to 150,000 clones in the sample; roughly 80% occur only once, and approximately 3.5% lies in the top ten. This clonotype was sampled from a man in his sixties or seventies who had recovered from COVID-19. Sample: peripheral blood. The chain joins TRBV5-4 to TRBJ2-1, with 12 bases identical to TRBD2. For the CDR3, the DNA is TGTGCCAGCAGCTTCCTAGCGGGGGGGATAGCCAATGAGCAGTTCTTC. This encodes CASSFLAGGIANEQFF. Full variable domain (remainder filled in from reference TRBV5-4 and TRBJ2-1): ETGVTQSPTHLIKTRGQQVTLRCSSQSGHNTVSWYQQALGQGPQFIFQYYREEENGRGNFPPRFSGLQFPNYSSELNVNALELDDSALYLCASSFLAGGIANEQFFGPGTRLTVL.